There are many counts of the clone carrying this T cell receptor beta chain. Its antigen is undetermined. The method for making cDNA was 5'RACE, and it used 10-nucleotide random UMIs. A single run covered 15-18 subjects with over 170 million TCR-beta sequences. TCRdb re-called the 5' RACE reads through MiXCR, storing one row per CDR3 protein. Counted here are 40,000 to 45,000 distinct CDR3 sequences, 9.5% to 15% occurring once; the ten biggest clones make up over 0.95%. This sample was included in a study of neurological immune-mediated disorders. Findings of the study overall: The most TCR clonal expansion was seen in HTLV-1-associated myelopathy, whereas the least was seen in multiple sclerosis, below the level in healthy controls.

The CDR3 is 14 amino acids. Germline loops: CDR1 SGHRS, CDR2 YFSETQ. The junction had 3 bases not matched to a gene; V was cut back by 4 bases and J by 4 bases. The TCR sequence derives from a female donor in good health. This rearrangement joins TRBV5-1 to TRBJ2-5; 11 nucleotides agree with TRBD2. Material: PBMCs. In DNA, the CDR3 is TGCGCCAGCAGCACTAGCGGGAGTAGAGAGACCCAGTACTTC. Translated: CASSTSGSRETQYF.